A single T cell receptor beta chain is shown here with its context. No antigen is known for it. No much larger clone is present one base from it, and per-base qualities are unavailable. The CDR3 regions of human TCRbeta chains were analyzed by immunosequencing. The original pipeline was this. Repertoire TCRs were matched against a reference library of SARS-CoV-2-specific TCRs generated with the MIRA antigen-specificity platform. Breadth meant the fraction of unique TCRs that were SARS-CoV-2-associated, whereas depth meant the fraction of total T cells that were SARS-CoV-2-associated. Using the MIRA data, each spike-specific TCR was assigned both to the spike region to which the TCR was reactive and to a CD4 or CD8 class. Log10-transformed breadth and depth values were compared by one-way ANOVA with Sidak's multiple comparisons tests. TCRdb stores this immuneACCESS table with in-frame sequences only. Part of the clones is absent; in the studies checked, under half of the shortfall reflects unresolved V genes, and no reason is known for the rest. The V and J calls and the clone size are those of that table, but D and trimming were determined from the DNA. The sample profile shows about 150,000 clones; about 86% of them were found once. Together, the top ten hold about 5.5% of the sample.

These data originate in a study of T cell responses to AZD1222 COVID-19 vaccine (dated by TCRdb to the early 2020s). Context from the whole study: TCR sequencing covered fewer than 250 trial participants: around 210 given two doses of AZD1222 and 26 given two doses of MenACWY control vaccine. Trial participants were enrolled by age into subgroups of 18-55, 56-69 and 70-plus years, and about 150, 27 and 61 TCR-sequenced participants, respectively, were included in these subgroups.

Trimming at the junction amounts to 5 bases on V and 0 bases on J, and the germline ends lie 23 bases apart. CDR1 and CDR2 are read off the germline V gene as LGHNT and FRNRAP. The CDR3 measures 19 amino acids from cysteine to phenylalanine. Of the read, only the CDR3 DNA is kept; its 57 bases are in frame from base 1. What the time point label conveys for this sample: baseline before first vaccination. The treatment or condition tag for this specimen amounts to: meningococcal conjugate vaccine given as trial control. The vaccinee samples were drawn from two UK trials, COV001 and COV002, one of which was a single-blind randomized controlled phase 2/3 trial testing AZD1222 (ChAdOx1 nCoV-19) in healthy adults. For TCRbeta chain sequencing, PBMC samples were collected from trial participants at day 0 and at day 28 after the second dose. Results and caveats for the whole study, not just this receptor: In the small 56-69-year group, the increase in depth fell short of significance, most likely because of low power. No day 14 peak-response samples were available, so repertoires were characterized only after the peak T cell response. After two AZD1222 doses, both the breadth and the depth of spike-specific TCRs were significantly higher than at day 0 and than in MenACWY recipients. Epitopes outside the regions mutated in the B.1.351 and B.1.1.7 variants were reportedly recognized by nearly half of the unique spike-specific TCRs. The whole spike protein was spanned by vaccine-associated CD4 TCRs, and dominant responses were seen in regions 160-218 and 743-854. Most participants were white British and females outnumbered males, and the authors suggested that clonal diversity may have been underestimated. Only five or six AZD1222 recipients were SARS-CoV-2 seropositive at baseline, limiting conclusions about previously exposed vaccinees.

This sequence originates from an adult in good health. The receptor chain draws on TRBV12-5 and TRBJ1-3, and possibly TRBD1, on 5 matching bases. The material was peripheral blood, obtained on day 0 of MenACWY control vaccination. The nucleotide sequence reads TGTGCTAGTGGTCCGCCCCAACTTCAGGGCCCACTCTCTGGAAACACCATATATTTT. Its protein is CASGPPQLQGPLSGNTIYF.